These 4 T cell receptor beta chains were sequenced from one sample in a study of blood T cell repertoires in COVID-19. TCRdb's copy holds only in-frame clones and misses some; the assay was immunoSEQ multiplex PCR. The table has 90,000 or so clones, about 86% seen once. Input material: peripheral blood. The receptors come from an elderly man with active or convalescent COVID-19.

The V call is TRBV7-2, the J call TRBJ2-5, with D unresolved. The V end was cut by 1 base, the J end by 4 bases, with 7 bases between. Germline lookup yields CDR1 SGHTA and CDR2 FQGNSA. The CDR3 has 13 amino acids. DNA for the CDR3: TGTGCCAGCAGCTTAGAGCGTTCAGAGACCCAGTACTTC. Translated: CASSLERSETQYF.

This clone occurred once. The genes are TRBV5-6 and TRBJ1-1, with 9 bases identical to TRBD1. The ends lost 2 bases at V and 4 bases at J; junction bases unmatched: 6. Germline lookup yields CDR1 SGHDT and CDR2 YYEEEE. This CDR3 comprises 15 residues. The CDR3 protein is CASSFLQGAFTEAFF. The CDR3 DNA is TGTGCCAGCAGCTTCCTACAGGGGGCGTTCACTGAAGCTTTCTTT.

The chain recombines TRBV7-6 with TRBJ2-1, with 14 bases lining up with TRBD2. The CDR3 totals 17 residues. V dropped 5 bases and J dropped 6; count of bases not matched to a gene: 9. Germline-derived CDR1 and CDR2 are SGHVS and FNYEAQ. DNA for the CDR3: TGTGCCAGCAGCCCGCAACCCGGGACTAGCGGGAGCAATGAGCAGTTCTTC. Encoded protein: CASSPQPGTSGSNEQFF.

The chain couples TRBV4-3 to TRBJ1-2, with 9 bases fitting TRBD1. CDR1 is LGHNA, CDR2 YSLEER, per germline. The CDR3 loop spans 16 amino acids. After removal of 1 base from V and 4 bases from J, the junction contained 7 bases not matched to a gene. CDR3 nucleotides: TGCGCCAGCAGCCAAGTCTCAGGACAGGGGACCTATGGCTACACCTTC. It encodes CASSQVSGQGTYGYTF.